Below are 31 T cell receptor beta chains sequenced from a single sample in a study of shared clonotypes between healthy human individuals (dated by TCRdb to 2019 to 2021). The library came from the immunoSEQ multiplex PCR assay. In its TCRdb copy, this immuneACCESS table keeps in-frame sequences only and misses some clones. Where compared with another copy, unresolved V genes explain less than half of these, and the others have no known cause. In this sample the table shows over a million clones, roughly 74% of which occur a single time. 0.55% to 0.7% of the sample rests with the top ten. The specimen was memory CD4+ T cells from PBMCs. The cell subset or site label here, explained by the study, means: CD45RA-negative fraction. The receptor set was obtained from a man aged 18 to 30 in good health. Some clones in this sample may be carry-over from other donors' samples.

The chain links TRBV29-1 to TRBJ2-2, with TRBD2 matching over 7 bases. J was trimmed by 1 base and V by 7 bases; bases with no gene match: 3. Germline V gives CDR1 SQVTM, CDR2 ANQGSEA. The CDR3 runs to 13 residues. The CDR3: CSGERENTGELFF. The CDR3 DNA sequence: TGCAGCGGTGAGCGGGAGAACACCGGGGAGCTGTTTTTT.

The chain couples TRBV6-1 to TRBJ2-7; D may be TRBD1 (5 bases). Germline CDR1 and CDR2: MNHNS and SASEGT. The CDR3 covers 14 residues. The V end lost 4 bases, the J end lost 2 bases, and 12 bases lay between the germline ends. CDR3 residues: CASSASGITYEQYF. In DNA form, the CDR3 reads TGTGCCAGCAGTGCATCAGGGATCACCTACGAGCAGTACTTC.

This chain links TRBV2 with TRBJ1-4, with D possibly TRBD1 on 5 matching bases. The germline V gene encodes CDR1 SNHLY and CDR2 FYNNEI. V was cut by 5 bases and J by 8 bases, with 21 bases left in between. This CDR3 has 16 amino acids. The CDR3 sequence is CASSQMRPGQNEKLFF. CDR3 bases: TGTGCCAGCAGTCAGATGAGGCCAGGGCAAAACGAAAAACTGTTTTTT. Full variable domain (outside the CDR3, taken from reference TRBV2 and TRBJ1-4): EPEVTQTPSHQVTQMGQEVILRCVPISNHLYFYWYRQILGQKVEFLVSFYNNEISEKSEIFDDQFSVERPDGSNFTLKIRSTKLEDSAMYFCASSQMRPGQNEKLFFGSGTQLSVL.

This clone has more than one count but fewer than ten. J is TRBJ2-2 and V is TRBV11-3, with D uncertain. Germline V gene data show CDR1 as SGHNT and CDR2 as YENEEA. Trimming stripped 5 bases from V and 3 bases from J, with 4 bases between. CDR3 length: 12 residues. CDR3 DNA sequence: TGTGCCAGCAGCCCAGACACCGGGGAGCTGTTTTTT. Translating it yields CASSPDTGELFF.

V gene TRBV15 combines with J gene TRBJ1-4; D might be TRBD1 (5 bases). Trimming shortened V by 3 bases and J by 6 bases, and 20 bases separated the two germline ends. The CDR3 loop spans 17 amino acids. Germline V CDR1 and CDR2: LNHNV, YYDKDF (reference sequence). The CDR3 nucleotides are TGTGCCACCAGCAGTCAGGGTCGGCAGACAAGGGATGAAAAACTGTTTTTT. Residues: CATSSQGRQTRDEKLFF.

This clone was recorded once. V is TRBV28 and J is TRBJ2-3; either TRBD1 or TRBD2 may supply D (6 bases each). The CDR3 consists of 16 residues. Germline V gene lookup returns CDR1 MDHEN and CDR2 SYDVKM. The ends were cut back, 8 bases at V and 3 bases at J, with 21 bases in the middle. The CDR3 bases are TGTGCCAGCTACGAAGGAGGGGGTCGGGTAACAGATACGCAGTATTTT. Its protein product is CASYEGGGRVTDTQYF. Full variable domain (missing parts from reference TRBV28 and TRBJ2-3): DVKVTQSSRYLVKRTGEKVFLECVQDMDHENMFWYRQDPGLGLRLIYFSYDVKMKEKGDIPEGYSVSREKKERFSLILESASTNQTSMYLCASYEGGGRVTDTQYFGPGTRLTVL.

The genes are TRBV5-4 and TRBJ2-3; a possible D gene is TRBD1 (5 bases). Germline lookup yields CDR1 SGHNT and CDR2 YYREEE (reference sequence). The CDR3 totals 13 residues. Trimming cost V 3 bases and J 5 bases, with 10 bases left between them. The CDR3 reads CASSSGAGDTQYF. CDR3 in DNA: TGTGCCAGCAGCTCTGGGGCTGGAGATACGCAGTATTTT.

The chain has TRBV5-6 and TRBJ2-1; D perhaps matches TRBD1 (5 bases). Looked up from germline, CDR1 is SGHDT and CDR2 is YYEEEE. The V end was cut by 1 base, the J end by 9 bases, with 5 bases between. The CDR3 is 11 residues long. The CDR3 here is CASSLRGEQFF. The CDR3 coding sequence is TGTGCCAGCAGCTTGAGGGGTGAGCAGTTCTTC.

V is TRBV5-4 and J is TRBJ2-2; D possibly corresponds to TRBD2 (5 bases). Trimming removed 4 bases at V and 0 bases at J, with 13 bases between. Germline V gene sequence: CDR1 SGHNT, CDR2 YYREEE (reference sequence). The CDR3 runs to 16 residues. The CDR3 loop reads CASSPLTRSNTGELFF. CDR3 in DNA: TGTGCCAGCAGCCCACTAACTAGGTCGAACACCGGGGAGCTGTTTTTT.

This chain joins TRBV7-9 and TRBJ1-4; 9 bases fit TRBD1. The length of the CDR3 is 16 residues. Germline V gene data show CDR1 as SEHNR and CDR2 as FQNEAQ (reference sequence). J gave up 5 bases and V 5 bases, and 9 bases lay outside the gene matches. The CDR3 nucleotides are TGTGCCAGCAGCATAAGCCGGACAGGGGCAAATGAAAAACTGTTTTTT. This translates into CASSISRTGANEKLFF. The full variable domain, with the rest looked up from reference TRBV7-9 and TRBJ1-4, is DTGVSQNPRHKITKRGQNVTFRCDPISEHNRLYWYRQTLGQGPEFLTYFQNEAQLEKSRLLSDRFSAERPKGSFSTLEIQRTEQGDSAMYLCASSISRTGANEKLFFGSGTQLSVL.

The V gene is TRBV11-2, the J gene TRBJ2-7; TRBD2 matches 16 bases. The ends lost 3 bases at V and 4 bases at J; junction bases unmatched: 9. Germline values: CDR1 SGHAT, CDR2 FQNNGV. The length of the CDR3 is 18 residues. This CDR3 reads CASSFAFRGLAGGYEQYF. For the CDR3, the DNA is TGTGCCAGCAGCTTCGCGTTTAGGGGACTAGCGGGAGGGTACGAGCAGTACTTC.

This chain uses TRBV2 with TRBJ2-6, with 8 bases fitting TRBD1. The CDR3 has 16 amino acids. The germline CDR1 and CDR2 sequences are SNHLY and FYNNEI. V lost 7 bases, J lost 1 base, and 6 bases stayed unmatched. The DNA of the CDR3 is TGTGCCAGCAATTTGCAGGGGGCTTCTGGGGCCAACGTCCTGACTTTC. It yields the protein CASNLQGASGANVLTF.

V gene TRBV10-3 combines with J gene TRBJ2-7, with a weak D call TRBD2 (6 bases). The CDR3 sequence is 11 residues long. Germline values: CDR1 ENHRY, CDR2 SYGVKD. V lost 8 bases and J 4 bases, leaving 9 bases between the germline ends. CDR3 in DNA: TGTGCCATCGGGGCGGGGTACGAGCAGTACTTC. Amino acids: CAIGAGYEQYF.

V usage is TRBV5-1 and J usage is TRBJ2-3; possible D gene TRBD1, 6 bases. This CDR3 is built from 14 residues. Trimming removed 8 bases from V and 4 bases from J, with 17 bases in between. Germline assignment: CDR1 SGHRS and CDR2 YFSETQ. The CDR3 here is CASTGLVGSDTQYF. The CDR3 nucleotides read TGCGCCAGTACAGGGCTAGTGGGATCAGATACGCAGTATTTT.

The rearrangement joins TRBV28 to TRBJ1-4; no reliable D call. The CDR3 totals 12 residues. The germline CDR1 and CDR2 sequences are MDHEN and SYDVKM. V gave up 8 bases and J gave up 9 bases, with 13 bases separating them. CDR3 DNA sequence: TGTGCCAGCCGGGTGCAGAACAAAAAACTGTTTTTT. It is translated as CASRVQNKKLFF.

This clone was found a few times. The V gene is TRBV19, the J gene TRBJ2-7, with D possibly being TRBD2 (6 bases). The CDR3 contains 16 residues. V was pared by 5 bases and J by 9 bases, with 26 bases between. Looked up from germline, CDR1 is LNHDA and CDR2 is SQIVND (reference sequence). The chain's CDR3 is CASSEERRRVRNWQYF. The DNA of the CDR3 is TGTGCCAGTAGTGAGGAACGAAGGAGGGTGAGGAACTGGCAGTACTTC.

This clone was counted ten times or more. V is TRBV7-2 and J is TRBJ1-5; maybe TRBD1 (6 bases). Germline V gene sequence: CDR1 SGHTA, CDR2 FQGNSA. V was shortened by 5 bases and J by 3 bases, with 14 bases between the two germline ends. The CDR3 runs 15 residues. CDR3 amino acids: CASSLTGGNNQPQHF. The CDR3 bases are TGTGCCAGCAGCCTGACGGGGGGCAACAATCAGCCCCAGCATTTT.

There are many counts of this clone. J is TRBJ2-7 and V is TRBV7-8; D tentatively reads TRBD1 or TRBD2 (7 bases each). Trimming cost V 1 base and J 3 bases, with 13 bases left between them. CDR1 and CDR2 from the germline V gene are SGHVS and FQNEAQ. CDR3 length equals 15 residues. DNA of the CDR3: TGTGCCAGCAGCTTAGTCCCAGGGGGGGTCTACGAGCAGTACTTC. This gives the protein CASSLVPGGVYEQYF.

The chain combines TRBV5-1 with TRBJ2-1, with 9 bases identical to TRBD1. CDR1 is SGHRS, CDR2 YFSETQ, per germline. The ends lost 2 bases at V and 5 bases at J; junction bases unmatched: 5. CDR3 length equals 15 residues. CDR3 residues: CASSLAGTGNNEQFF. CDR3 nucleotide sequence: TGCGCCAGCAGCTTAGCCGGGACAGGGAACAATGAGCAGTTCTTC.

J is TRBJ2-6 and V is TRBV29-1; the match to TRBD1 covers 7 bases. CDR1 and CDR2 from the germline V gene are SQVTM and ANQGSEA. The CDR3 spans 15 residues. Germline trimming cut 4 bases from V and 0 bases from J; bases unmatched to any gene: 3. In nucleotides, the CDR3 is TGCAGCGTTGGACAGGGCTCCTCTGGGGCCAACGTCCTGACTTTC. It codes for CSVGQGSSGANVLTF.

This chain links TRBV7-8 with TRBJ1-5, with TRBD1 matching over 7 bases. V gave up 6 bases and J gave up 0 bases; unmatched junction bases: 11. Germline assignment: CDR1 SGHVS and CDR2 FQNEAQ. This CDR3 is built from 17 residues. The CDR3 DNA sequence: TGTGCCAGCAGTAGGAGGGGGCAATCCTATAGCAATCAGCCCCAGCATTTT. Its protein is CASSRRGQSYSNQPQHF.

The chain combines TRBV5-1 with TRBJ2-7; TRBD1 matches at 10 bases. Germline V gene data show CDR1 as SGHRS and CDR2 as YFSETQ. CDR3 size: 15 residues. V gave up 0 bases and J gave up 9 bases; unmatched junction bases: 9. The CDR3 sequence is CASSLGIGTGEVQYF. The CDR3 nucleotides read TGCGCCAGCAGCTTGGGTATCGGGACAGGGGAGGTGCAGTACTTC.

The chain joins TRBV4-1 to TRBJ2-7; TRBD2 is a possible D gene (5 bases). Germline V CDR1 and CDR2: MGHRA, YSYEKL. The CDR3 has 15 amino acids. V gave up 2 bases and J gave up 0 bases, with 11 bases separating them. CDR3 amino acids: CASSQIRGDSYEQYF. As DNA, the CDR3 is TGCGCCAGCAGCCAAATCCGGGGAGACTCCTACGAGCAGTACTTC.

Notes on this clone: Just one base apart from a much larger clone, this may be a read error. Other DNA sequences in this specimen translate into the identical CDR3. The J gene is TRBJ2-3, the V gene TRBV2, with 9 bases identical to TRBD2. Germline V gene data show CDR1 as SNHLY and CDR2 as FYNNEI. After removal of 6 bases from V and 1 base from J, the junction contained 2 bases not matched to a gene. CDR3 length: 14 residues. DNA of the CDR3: TGTGCCAGCAGCCGACTAGCGGGCACAGATACGCAGTATTTT. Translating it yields CASSRLAGTDTQYF.

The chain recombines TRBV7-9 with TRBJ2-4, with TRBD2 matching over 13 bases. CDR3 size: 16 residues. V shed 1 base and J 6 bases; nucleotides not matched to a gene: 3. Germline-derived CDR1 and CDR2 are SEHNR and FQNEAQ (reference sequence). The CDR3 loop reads CASSLGRTSGRNIQYF. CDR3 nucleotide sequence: TGTGCCAGCAGCTTAGGACGGACTAGCGGGAGAAACATTCAGTACTTC.

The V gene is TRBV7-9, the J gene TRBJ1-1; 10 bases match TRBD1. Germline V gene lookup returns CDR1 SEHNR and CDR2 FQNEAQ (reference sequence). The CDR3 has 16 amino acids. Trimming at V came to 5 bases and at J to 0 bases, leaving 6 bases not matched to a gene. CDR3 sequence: CASSTGQGGMNTEAFF. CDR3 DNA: TGTGCCAGCAGCACCGGACAGGGGGGAATGAACACTGAAGCTTTCTTT. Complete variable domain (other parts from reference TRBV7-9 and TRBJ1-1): DTGVSQNPRHKITKRGQNVTFRCDPISEHNRLYWYRQTLGQGPEFLTYFQNEAQLEKSRLLSDRFSAERPKGSFSTLEIQRTEQGDSAMYLCASSTGQGGMNTEAFFGQGTRLTVV.

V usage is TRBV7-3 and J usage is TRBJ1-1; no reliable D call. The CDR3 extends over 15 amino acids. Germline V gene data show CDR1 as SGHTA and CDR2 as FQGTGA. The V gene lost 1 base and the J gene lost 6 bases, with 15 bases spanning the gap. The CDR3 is CASSLSPHDAAEAFF. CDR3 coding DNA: TGTGCCAGCAGCTTAAGTCCCCACGATGCGGCTGAAGCTTTCTTT. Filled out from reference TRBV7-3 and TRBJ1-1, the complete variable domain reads GAGVSQTPSNKVTEKGKYVELRCDPISGHTALYWYRQSLGQGPEFLIYFQGTGAADDSGLPNDRFFAVRPEGSVSTLKIQRTERGDSAVYLCASSLSPHDAAEAFFGQGTRLTVV.

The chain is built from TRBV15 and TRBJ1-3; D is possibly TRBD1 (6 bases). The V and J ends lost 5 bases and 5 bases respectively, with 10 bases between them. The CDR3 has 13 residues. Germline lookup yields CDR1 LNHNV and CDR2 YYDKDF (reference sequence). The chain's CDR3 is CATSRDNRNTIYF. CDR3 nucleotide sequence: TGTGCCACCAGCCGGGACAATAGAAACACCATATATTTT.

The CDR3 is CASRNPRGELFF. CDR3 coding DNA: TGTGCCAGCAGAAACCCTCGGGGGGAGCTGTTTTTT. V is TRBV6-1 and J is TRBJ2-2; D ambiguous. CDR3 size: 12 residues. V was shortened by 6 bases and J by 8 bases, with 10 bases between the two germline ends. From germline, CDR1 is MNHNS and CDR2 SASEGT.

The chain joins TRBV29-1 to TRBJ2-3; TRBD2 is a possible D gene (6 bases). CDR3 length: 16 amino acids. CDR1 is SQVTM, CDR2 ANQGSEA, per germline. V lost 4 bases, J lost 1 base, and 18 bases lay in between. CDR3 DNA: TGCAGCGTTGCCGGCGGTAGCGGCCTGGGCACAGATACGCAGTATTTT. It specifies CSVAGGSGLGTDTQYF.

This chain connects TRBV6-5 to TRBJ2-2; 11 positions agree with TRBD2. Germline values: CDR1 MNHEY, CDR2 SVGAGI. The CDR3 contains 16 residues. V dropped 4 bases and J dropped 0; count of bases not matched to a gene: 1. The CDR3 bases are TGTGCCAGCAGTTTGACTAGCGGGGCGAACACCGGGGAGCTGTTTTTT. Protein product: CASSLTSGANTGELFF.